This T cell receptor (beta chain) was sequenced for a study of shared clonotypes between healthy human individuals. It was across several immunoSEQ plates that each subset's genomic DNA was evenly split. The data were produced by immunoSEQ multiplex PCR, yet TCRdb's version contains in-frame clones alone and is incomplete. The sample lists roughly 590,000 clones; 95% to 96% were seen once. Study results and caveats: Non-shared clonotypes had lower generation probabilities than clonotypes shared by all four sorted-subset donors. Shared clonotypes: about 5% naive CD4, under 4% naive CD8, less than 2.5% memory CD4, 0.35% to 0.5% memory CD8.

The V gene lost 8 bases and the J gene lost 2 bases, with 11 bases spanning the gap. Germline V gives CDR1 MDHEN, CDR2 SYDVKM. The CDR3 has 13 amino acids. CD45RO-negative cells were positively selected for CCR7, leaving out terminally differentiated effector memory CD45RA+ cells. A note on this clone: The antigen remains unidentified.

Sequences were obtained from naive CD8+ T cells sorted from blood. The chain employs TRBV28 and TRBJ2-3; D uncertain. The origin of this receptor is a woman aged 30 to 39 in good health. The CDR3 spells CASGRQYTDTQYF. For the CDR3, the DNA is TGTGCCAGCGGCCGGCAGTACACAGATACGCAGTATTTT. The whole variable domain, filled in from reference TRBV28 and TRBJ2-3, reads DVKVTQSSRYLVKRTGEKVFLECVQDMDHENMFWYRQDPGLGLRLIYFSYDVKMKEKGDIPEGYSVSREKKERFSLILESASTNQTSMYLCASGRQYTDTQYFGPGTRLTVL.